This TCR beta chain was recovered during a study of cytomegalovirus exposure and HLA in healthy donors. Study overall: A later analysis reported the roughly 130 validation repertoires used the same platform as the 666 first-cohort repertoires. Study results and limitations: The tendency of first-cohort TCR clusters to co-occur in the 120 or so validation repertoires emerged from a later analysis. Researchers counted around 180 TCR beta chains as cytomegalovirus-associated.

Details on this clone: The antigen is undetermined.

TCRdb's copy holds only in-frame clones and misses some; the assay was immunoSEQ multiplex PCR. Among 220,000 or so clones listed, 75% to 95% were seen once. This CDR3 is 15 amino acids long. Germline values: CDR1 ENHRY, CDR2 SYGVKD. V gave up 6 bases and J gave up 1 base; unmatched junction bases: 7. The genes are TRBV10-3 and TRBJ2-5; 8 bases line up with TRBD2. The specimen was PBMCs. The source of this sequence is a woman between 18 and 29 years old in good health and CMV-seronegative. This CDR3 reads CAIRGASGRQETQYF. The DNA for the CDR3 is TGTGCCATCAGGGGGGCTAGCGGGCGCCAAGAGACCCAGTACTTC.